This T cell receptor (beta chain) was sequenced for a study of blood T cells in healthy people across ages. Study background: The capture of about one barcoded beta molecule per two T cells was achieved by template switching. Regarding the study as a whole: Naive T cell percentage showed a strong correlation with TCR beta diversity.

The CDR3 totals 11 residues. The germline V gene encodes CDR1 SNHLY and CDR2 FYNNEI. Trimming took off 6 bases at V and 7 bases at J, with 10 bases between the two ends. With respect to this clonotype: Its antigen is unknown. A read error may explain this, as a much larger clone is one base away.

Using a J-beta primer mix together with a sample-barcoded 5' primer, a second PCR was run for roughly 7 to 12 cycles. Any given sample supplied a minimum of 3 million CDR3-containing paired-end reads. TCRdb processed the 5' RACE reads anew with MiXCR; each CDR3 protein has one entry. Of 850,000 to 950,000 distinct CDR3 sequences detected, 29% appear once; the ten largest clones hold around 16%. The sample consisted of blood. The V gene is TRBV2, the J gene TRBJ2-7, with D unresolved. The source of this sequence is a woman at least 80 years old in good health. Here the CDR3 DNA reads TGTGCCAGCAGGGACGGCAATGAGCAGTACTTC. Protein sequence: CASRDGNEQYF.